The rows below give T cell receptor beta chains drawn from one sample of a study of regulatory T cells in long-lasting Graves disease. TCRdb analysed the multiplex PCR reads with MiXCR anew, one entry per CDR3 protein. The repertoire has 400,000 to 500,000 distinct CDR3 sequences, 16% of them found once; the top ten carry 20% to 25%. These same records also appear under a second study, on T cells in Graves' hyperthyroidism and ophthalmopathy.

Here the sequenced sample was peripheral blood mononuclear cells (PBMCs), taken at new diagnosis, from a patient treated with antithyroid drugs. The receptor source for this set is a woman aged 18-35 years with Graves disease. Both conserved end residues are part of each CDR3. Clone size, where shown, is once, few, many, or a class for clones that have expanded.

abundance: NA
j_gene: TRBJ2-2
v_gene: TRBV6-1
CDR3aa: CASTVGGGELFF

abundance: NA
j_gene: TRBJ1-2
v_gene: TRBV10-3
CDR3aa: CAISERMYGYTF

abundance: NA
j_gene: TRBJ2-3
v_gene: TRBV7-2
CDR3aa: CASSSALDLDMQYF

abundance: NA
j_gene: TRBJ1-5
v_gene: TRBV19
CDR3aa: CASSIGINQPQHF

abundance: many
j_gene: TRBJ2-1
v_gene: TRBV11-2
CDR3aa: CASSLTQGTNEQFF

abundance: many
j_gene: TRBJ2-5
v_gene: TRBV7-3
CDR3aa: CASSLMRGEETQYF

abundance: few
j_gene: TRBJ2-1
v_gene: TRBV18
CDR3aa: CASSPPQGATYEQFF

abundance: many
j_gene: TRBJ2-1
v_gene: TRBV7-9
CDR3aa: CASSRGLAGGAGYNEQFF

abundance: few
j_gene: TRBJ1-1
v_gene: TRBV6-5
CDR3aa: CASSYLFQGEAFF

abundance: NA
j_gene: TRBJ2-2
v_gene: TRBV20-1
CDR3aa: CSAQNRDRDTGELFF

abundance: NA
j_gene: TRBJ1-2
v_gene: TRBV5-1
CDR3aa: CASRNRAGNYGCTF

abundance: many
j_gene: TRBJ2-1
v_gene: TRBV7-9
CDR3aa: CASSLGTGTSGMLNEQFF

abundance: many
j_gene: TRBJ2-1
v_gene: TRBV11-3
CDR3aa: CASKGASAEQFF

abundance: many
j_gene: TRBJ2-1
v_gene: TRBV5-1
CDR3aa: CASSPTGAYSYNEQFF

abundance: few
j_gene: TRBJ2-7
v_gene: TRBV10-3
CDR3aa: CAISGLAEGSYEQYF

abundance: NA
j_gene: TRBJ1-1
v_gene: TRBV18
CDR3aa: CASSLGQVMNTEAFF

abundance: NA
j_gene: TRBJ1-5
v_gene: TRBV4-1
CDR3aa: CASSQGQGWYSNQPQHF

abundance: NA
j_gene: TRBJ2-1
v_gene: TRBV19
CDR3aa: CASSRGTSGRGSYNEQFF

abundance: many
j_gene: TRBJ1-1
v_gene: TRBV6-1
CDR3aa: CATTLSTGHMNTEAFF

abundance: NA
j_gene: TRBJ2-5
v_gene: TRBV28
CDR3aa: CASSSPSGSLETQYF

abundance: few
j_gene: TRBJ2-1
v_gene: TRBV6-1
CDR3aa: CASSRLRRPNEQFF

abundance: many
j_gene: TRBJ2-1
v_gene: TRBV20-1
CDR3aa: CSATLYPGFREQFF

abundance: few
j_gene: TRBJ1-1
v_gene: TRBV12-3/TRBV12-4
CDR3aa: CATTLGGSEAFF

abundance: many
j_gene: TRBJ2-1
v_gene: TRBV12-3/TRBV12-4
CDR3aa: CASRGTSGTTYNEQFF

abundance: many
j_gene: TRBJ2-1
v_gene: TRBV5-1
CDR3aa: CASSIGTRGNEQFF

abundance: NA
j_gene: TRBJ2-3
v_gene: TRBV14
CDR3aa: CASSQPGRRLYTQYF

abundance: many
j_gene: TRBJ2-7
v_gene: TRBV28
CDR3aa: CASSWLPSGKTYEQYF

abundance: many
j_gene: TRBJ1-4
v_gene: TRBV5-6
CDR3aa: CASSVGTAREKLFF

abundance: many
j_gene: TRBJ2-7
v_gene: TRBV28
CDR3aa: CASGYRLVSYEQYF

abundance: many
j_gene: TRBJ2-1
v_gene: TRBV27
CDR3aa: CASGQGSNEQFF

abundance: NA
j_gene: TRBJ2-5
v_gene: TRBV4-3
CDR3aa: CASSQDSQWETQYF

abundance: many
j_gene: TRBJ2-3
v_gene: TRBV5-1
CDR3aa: CASSLWSDTQYF

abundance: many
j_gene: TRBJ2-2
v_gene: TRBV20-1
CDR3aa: CSATTTSTGELFF

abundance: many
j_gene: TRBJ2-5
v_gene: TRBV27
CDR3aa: CASKPGLGVWETQYF

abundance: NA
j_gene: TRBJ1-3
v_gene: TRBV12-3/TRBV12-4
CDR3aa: CASSRTTGSTGNTIYF

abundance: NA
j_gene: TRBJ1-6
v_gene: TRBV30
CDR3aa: CAWAKGQTYNSPLHF

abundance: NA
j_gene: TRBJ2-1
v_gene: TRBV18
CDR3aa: CASSGTSGTNSYNEQFF

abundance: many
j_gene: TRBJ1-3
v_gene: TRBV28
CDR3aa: CATYRGAYVSGNTIYF

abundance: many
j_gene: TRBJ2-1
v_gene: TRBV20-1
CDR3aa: CSASPTSSYNEQFF

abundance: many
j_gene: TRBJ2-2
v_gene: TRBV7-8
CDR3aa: CASSSLTGGITGELFF

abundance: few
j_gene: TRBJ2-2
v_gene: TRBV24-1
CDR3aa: CATSDRSRGGELFF

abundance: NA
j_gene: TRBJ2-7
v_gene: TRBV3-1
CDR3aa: CASSPAGLGPPEGYEQYF

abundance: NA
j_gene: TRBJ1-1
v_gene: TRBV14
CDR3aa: CASSSYPVNTEAFF

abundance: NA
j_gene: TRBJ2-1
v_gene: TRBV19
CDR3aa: CASSIDSGRAYNEQFF

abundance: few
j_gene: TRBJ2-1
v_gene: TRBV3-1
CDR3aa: CASSQEPSVAYNEQFF